These 8 T cell receptor beta chains were sequenced from one sample in a study of T cell responses to AZD1222 COVID-19 vaccine. TCRdb's table, derived via immunoSEQ multiplex PCR, lists solely in-frame clones and lacks some. The sample records more than 250,000 clones, 85% to 95% being singletons. Sequences were derived from peripheral blood, sampled on day 0 of AZD1222 vaccination. These receptors all come from an adult in good health.

The rearrangement joins TRBV18 to TRBJ2-7; 11 positions agree with TRBD1. Germline CDR1 reads KGHSH; CDR2 reads LQKENI. The V and J ends lost 6 bases and 6 bases, in that order; junction bases with no gene match: 4. The CDR3 runs 13 residues. CDR3 in amino acids: CASSRDRGSEQYF. The CDR3 DNA follows: TGTGCCAGCTCCCGGGACAGGGGGAGCGAGCAGTACTTC.

V gene TRBV27 combines with J gene TRBJ1-2; 7 positions match TRBD1. V lost 0 bases, J lost 2 bases, and 3 bases stayed unmatched. In germline, CDR1 is MNHEY, CDR2 SMNVEV (reference sequence). The CDR3 has 15 amino acids. CDR3: CASSLSPTGNYGYTF. In nucleotides, the CDR3 is TGTGCCAGCAGTTTATCCCCGACAGGGAACTATGGCTACACCTTC.

This clone has more than one count but fewer than ten. This chain links TRBV28 with TRBJ1-1; TRBD1 is a possible D gene (6 bases). Per the germline V gene, CDR1 is MDHEN and CDR2 is SYDVKM. This CDR3 is 12 amino acids long. V lost 10 bases and J 9 bases, leaving 18 bases between the germline ends. The CDR3 loop reads CATKPPGGQAFF. For the CDR3, the DNA is TGTGCCACCAAACCTCCTGGGGGCCAAGCTTTCTTT.

The rearrangement joins TRBV9 to TRBJ2-1; 7 bases are a match to TRBD1. V shed 3 bases, J shed 6 bases, and the junction held 12 bases outside the gene matches. The CDR3 spans 16 residues. Germline V lookup: CDR1 SGDLS, CDR2 YYNGEE. CDR3 DNA: TGTGCCAGCAGCGGAGACAGGGAAAGGATCGTCAATGAGCAGTTCTTC. Translated, it gives CASSGDRERIVNEQFF.

This sequence joins TRBV7-9 and TRBJ1-5; 10 positions match TRBD1. Germline V CDR1 and CDR2: SEHNR, FQNEAQ (reference sequence). CDR3 length: 14 residues. With 6 bases clipped from V and 4 bases from J, the junction kept 3 bases outside the gene matches. CDR3: CASSRQGANQPQHF. The DNA for the CDR3 is TGTGCCAGCAGTAGACAGGGGGCGAATCAGCCCCAGCATTTT. Combining the CDR3 with reference TRBV7-9 and TRBJ1-5 gives the whole variable domain DTGVSQNPRHKITKRGQNVTFRCDPISEHNRLYWYRQTLGQGPEFLTYFQNEAQLEKSRLLSDRFSAERPKGSFSTLEIQRTEQGDSAMYLCASSRQGANQPQHFGDGTRLSIL.

The gene calls are TRBV6-2 or TRBV6-3 and TRBJ2-1, with D perhaps being TRBD1 or TRBD2 (5 bases each). The V end was cut by 6 bases, the J end by 0 bases, with 15 bases between. The length of the CDR3 is 16 residues. The germline gives CDR1 MNHEY, CDR2 SVGEGT. The CDR3 DNA is TGTGCCAGCAGCCCTCGAGGGGCTCGCTCCTACAATGAGCAGTTCTTC. It specifies CASSPRGARSYNEQFF.

The chain is built from TRBV5-1 and TRBJ2-7; 7 bases map to TRBD2. Germline V gene sequence: CDR1 SGHRS, CDR2 YFSETQ. The CDR3 is 16 amino acids. With V trimmed by 4 bases and J by 5 bases, 15 bases remained unmatched. The CDR3 bases are TGCGCCAGCAGCACTCTCCCCGGGGGAGGGTCCAACGAGCAGTACTTC. Translating it yields CASSTLPGGGSNEQYF.

This chain links TRBV7-2 with TRBJ2-7, with no clear D. This CDR3 has 13 amino acids. V was shortened by 4 bases and J by 6 bases, with 13 bases between the two germline ends. The germline CDR1 and CDR2 sequences are SGHTA and FQGNSA. CDR3 region: CASSSLLSPEQYF. The CDR3, as DNA: TGTGCCAGCAGCTCTCTACTGAGCCCCGAGCAGTACTTC.